This T cell receptor beta chain was documented in a study of blood T cell repertoires in COVID-19. TCRdb's copy holds only in-frame clones and misses some; the assay was immunoSEQ multiplex PCR. The data contain approximately 280,000 clones, roughly 86% of them singletons. The CDR3 covers 13 residues. The germline V and J ends were trimmed by 5 bases and 5 bases, with 10 bases remaining between them. Germline V gene lookup returns CDR1 SNHLY and CDR2 FYNNEI. The material sequenced was peripheral blood. The chain has TRBV2 and TRBJ1-5; D gene ambiguous. The clonotype comes from a woman aged 25-40 years who had recovered from COVID-19. This chain's CDR3 is CASSPPSHQPQHF. DNA of the CDR3: TGTGCCAGCAGTCCCCCCTCTCATCAGCCCCAGCATTTT.